This T cell receptor (beta chain) appears in the sequencing data of a study of graft-versus-host responses after intestinal transplantation. Study information: Induction with anti-thymocyte globulin, then tacrolimus and steroids for about 3 years, was given to all recipients.

Sequencing was performed with immunoSEQ multiplex PCR; in TCRdb, only in-frame clones are kept and a portion is missing. Among around 96,000 clones listed, approximately 92% were seen once. The germline V gene has CDR1 MNHEY and CDR2 SVGAGI. The V end lost 0 bases, the J end lost 6 bases, and 11 bases lay between the germline ends. The CDR3 is 15 amino acids. The V call is TRBV6-5, the J call TRBJ1-4; perhaps TRBD1 as D (5 bases). The source of this sequence is a human patient who received an intestinal transplant, so some T cells may come from the graft donor. Sequencing was performed on PBMCs, taken just under 460 days after intestinal transplant. CDR3 nucleotides: TGTGCCAGCAGTTACTCCGGGACCCCAGATGAAAAACTGTTTTTT. Amino acid sequence: CASSYSGTPDEKLFF.